This T cell receptor beta chain was sequenced during a study of cytomegalovirus exposure and HLA in healthy donors. Study-wide results and caveats: There were some V segments, including TRBV6-2 and TRBV6-3, excluded as indistinguishable.

Points on this clone: Antigen unknown.

13 Jbeta primers and 60 Vbeta primers were used for the PCR. The method was immunoSEQ multiplex PCR; TCRdb's version includes in-frame clones alone and lacks a portion of them. Among approximately 120,000 clones listed, 80% were seen once. Trimming stripped 0 bases from V and 7 bases from J, with 13 bases between. The germline V gene has CDR1 SGHVS and CDR2 FNYEAQ. The length of the CDR3 is 15 residues. The sequence was collected from a female donor in good health and CMV-seronegative. The chain combines TRBV7-6 with TRBJ1-5; D gene unclear. Sequenced: PBMCs. The CDR3 DNA reads as TGTGCCAGCAGCTTAGCCGGGGAGGGTGGCCAGCCCCAGCATTTT. Protein product: CASSLAGEGGQPQHF.